A single sample gave rise to the 8 T cell receptor beta chains below, sequenced in a study of blood T cell repertoires in COVID-19. Assay: immunoSEQ multiplex PCR; the TCRdb copy retains only in-frame clones and omits some. The sample has just under 350,000 clones, around 90% seen once. Sample: peripheral blood. The receptor set was obtained from a woman under 30 who had recovered from COVID-19.

The V and J genes are TRBV27 and TRBJ2-5; D perhaps matches TRBD1 (5 bases). The CDR3 has 13 residues. CDR1 MNHEY and CDR2 SMNVEV come from the germline V gene (reference sequence). V gave up 6 bases and J gave up 5 bases, with 13 bases separating them. The CDR3 region is CASRSLGRETQYF. DNA for the CDR3: TGTGCCAGCAGATCCCTGGGGCGGGAGACCCAGTACTTC.

The chain uses TRBV5-4 and TRBJ2-1, with TRBD1 matching 9 bases. The trim removed 2 bases at V and 6 bases at J, leaving 0 bases unmatched. CDR3 length: 13 amino acids. Germline V lookup: CDR1 SGHNT, CDR2 YYREEE (reference sequence). The CDR3 DNA reads TGTGCCAGCAGCTTACAGGGGGCCAATGAGCAGTTCTTC. Protein sequence: CASSLQGANEQFF. Variable domain in full (rest from reference TRBV5-4 and TRBJ2-1): ETGVTQSPTHLIKTRGQQVTLRCSSQSGHNTVSWYQQALGQGPQFIFQYYREEENGRGNFPPRFSGLQFPNYSSELNVNALELDDSALYLCASSLQGANEQFFGPGTRLTVL.

CDR3 residues: CASSPDSSTDTQYF. CDR3 bases: TGTGCCAGCAGCCCGGACAGCAGCACAGATACGCAGTATTTT. This chain links TRBV6-2 or TRBV6-3 with TRBJ2-3, with D possibly being TRBD1 (6 bases). V lost 6 bases and J lost 0, with 10 bases in between. CDR1 MNHEY and CDR2 SVGEGT come from the germline V gene. The CDR3 totals 14 residues.

This chain uses TRBV5-1 with TRBJ1-1; D not certain. CDR3 length: 13 amino acids. Trimming removed 1 base from V and 8 bases from J, with 12 bases in between. The germline gives CDR1 SGHRS, CDR2 YFSETQ. The CDR3 sequence: CASSLLGGEEAFF. The CDR3 nucleotides are TGCGCCAGCAGCTTGCTTGGCGGCGAAGAAGCTTTCTTT.

The gene calls are TRBV6-5 and TRBJ1-2; D uncertain. The V and J ends lost 5 bases and 4 bases respectively, with 14 bases between them. The CDR3 has 14 residues. Germline CDR1 reads MNHEY; CDR2 reads SVGAGI. CDR3 bases: TGTGCCAGCAGTACCTACTCCGGGTCCTATGGCTACACCTTC. It yields the protein CASSTYSGSYGYTF.

The sample holds a few counts of this clone. This chain uses TRBV25-1 with TRBJ1-6, with a tentative D call TRBD1 (5 bases). V was cut by 2 bases and J by 9 bases, with 11 bases left in between. CDR1 and CDR2 from the germline V gene are MGHDK and SYGVNS. This CDR3 has 14 residues. The CDR3, as DNA: TGTGCCAGCAGTGAAGTTCGTCAGGGTTCACCCCTCCACTTT. It specifies CASSEVRQGSPLHF.

The J gene is TRBJ2-5, the V gene TRBV5-1; 7 nucleotides align to TRBD1. With V trimmed by 4 bases and J by 3 bases, 6 bases remained unmatched. CDR1 and CDR2 from the germline V gene are SGHRS and YFSETQ. The CDR3 runs 14 residues. CDR3 residues: CASSRWTGEETQYF. The DNA of the CDR3 is TGCGCCAGCAGCCGATGGACAGGAGAAGAGACCCAGTACTTC.

The CDR3 protein is CSAPRGETQYF. CDR3 bases: TGCAGTGCTCCGCGGGGGGAGACCCAGTACTTC. V and J are TRBV20-1 and TRBJ2-5, with 7 bases that match TRBD2. V lost 5 bases, J lost 5 bases, and 2 bases stayed unmatched. CDR3 length equals 11 residues. The germline gives CDR1 DFQATT, CDR2 SNEGSKA (reference sequence).